This T cell receptor beta chain was captured in a study of T cells after posttransplantation cyclophosphamide. General study points: Later blood repertoires were often dominated by clones from the donor CD8+ memory compartment. Tissue-infiltrating T cells from skin or gut overlapped little with blood T cells. Recipient CMV seropositivity and CMV reactivation strongly tracked TRB clonality.

Treatment was busulfan-fludarabine conditioning, a marrow graft, and cyclophosphamide on days +3 and +4. This clone appeared once. The antigen is not known. The method was immunoSEQ multiplex PCR; TCRdb's version includes in-frame clones alone and lacks a portion of them. This table holds about 43,000 clones, roughly 87% found once. CDR3 length: 15 residues. The germline gives CDR1 SGHNT, CDR2 YYREEE (reference sequence). Unmatched junction bases numbered 6, after V lost 3 bases and J lost 2 bases. The V and J genes are TRBV5-4 and TRBJ1-2; 8 bases align to TRBD1. The TCR sequence derives from a male patient aged 55 to 69 who received an allogeneic stem cell transplant from a related donor and was CMV-positive. Some of the T cells might come from the graft donor. Sequencing used PBMCs, obtained around 58 days after allogeneic stem cell transplant with posttransplant cyclophosphamide. The CDR3 DNA reads as TGTGCCAGCAGCTCAACGGACAGGGCCAACTATGGCTACACCTTC. Its translation: CASSSTDRANYGYTF.